Following are 9 T cell receptor beta chains from one sample sequenced in a study of shared clonotypes between healthy human individuals. The protocol was immunoSEQ multiplex PCR, while the TCRdb copy is restricted to in-frame clones and leaves out a portion. The sample includes over 400,000 clones, over 70% of them seen just once. The sequencing input was PBMCs. The source is a woman in her thirties or forties in good health. Some clones in this sample may be carry-over from other donors' samples.

This clone was picked up a small number of times. The J gene is TRBJ2-1, the V gene TRBV7-3; 10 nucleotides align to TRBD1. V shed 4 bases and J 6 bases; nucleotides not matched to a gene: 0. Germline CDR1 is SGHTA and CDR2 is FQGTGA. This CDR3 comprises 13 residues. The CDR3 coding sequence is TGTGCCAGCAGCTGGACAGGGGGCAATGAGCAGTTCTTC. Encoded protein: CASSWTGGNEQFF.

CDR3 residues: CASRLLAQETQYF. The CDR3 DNA reads TGTGCCAGCAGGCTTCTGGCCCAAGAGACCCAGTACTTC. This chain connects TRBV5-8 to TRBJ2-5; unclear D gene. The germline gives CDR1 SGHTS, CDR2 YDEGEE. V lost 5 bases to trimming and J lost 1 base, with 9 bases between them. This CDR3 spans 13 amino acids.

This sequence joins TRBV30 and TRBJ2-1; D is ambiguous. From germline, CDR1 is GTSNPN and CDR2 SVGIG (reference sequence). This CDR3 region has 11 residues. With 2 bases removed from V and 10 bases from J, the gap between germline ends came to 9 bases. Here the CDR3 DNA reads TGTGCCTGGAGTTGGGGTGTGGAGCAGTTCTTC. Residues: CAWSWGVEQFF.

This clone was detected many times. V usage is TRBV5-1 and J usage is TRBJ2-3, with TRBD1 identical over 7 bases. Germline CDR1 is SGHRS and CDR2 is YFSETQ. This CDR3 is built from 16 residues. The V and J ends lost 1 base and 1 base, in that order; junction bases with no gene match: 6. The CDR3 reads CASSLWGQGGTDTQYF. The CDR3 DNA reads as TGCGCCAGCAGCTTGTGGGGGCAGGGGGGCACAGATACGCAGTATTTT.

V and J are TRBV29-1 and TRBJ2-3; the match to TRBD2 covers 7 bases. This CDR3 has 17 amino acids. CDR1 SQVTM and CDR2 ANQGSEA come from the germline V gene. J was trimmed by 1 base and V by 4 bases; bases with no gene match: 14. For the CDR3, the DNA is TGCAGCGTTGTGGGCGGGAGAGGCGGGGTTGGCACAGATACGCAGTATTTT. It encodes CSVVGGRGGVGTDTQYF.

The rearrangement links TRBV27 to TRBJ2-1; 7 positions agree with TRBD1. Trimming took 4 bases from V and 1 from J; bases not matched to a gene: 1. The CDR3 totals 14 residues. CDR1 MNHEY and CDR2 SMNVEV come from the germline V gene (reference sequence). CDR3 sequence reads: CASSYRGSYNEQFF. CDR3 DNA: TGTGCCAGCAGTTACAGGGGATCCTACAATGAGCAGTTCTTC.

A remark on this clone: This likely traces to a read error, being one base from a far larger clone. Other DNA variants within this sample encode the same CDR3. The chain links TRBV5-1 to TRBJ2-7; 7 bases are a match to TRBD1. The CDR3 is 14 amino acids. Germline loops: CDR1 SGHRS, CDR2 YFSETQ. Written as DNA, the CDR3 is TGCGCCAGCAGCTTGGGGACAGGAGGCTACGAACAGTACTTC. As protein: CASSLGTGGYEQYF. Full variable domain (remainder filled in from reference TRBV5-1 and TRBJ2-7): KAGVTQTPRYLIKTRGQQVTLSCSPISGHRSVSWYQQTPGQGLQFLFEYFSETQRNKGNFPGRFSGRQFSNSRSEMNVSTLELGDSALYLCASSLGTGGYEQYFGPGTRLTVT.

This clone showed up just once. The chain uses TRBV5-1 and TRBJ2-4; TRBD2 aligns across 8 bases. Germline V CDR1 and CDR2: SGHRS, YFSETQ. The CDR3 totals 15 residues. J was trimmed by 6 bases and V by 5 bases; bases with no gene match: 10. The chain's CDR3 is CASRQTLAGTNIQYF. CDR3 in DNA: TGCGCCAGCAGACAAACCCTAGCGGGCACAAACATTCAGTACTTC.

The chain employs TRBV7-3 and TRBJ2-3; D is undetermined. The V end lost 5 bases, the J end lost 4 bases, and 4 bases lay between the germline ends. CDR3 length: 11 residues. Germline-derived CDR1 and CDR2 are SGHTA and FQGTGA. The chain's CDR3 is CASSQSDTQYF. The CDR3 bases are TGTGCCAGCAGCCAATCAGATACGCAGTATTTT.